The 9 T cell receptor beta chains below come from one sample, sequenced in a study of blood T cell repertoires in COVID-19. Assay used: immunoSEQ multiplex PCR; TCRdb lists only in-frame clones, some missing. The table includes under 200,000 clones, more than 70% detected once. Sequenced: peripheral blood. The receptors derive from a middle-aged man with active or convalescent COVID-19.

The rearrangement uses TRBV13 and TRBJ2-5; 7 nucleotides match TRBD2. The CDR3 contains 16 residues. Germline CDR1 and CDR2: PRHDT and FYEKMQ (reference sequence). Losses at the gene ends were 2 bases for V and 3 bases for J; bases not matched to a gene: 9. This CDR3 reads CASSLWAGDSEETQYF. CDR3 coding DNA: TGTGCCAGCAGCTTATGGGCGGGAGATTCGGAAGAGACCCAGTACTTC.

This clone was counted a few times. This sequence joins TRBV3-1 (or the pseudogene TRBV3-2) and TRBJ2-7; D may be TRBD1 (5 bases). Germline V lookup: CDR1 LGHDT, CDR2 YNNKEL (reference sequence). This CDR3 has 16 amino acids. The germline V and J ends were trimmed by 3 bases and 6 bases, with 21 bases remaining between them. The CDR3 reads CASSHDRLAVGLEQYF. CDR3 bases: TGTGCCAGCAGCCATGATCGGTTGGCGGTGGGGCTCGAGCAGTACTTC.

This rearrangement joins TRBV15 to TRBJ1-6, with 8 bases aligning to TRBD1. Germline V gives CDR1 LNHNV, CDR2 YYDKDF (reference sequence). Losses at the gene ends were 3 bases for V and 10 bases for J; bases not matched to a gene: 5. This CDR3 region has 14 residues. CDR3 region: CATSSDRGRSPLHF. CDR3 DNA: TGTGCCACCAGCAGTGACAGGGGAAGATCACCCCTCCACTTT.

The V gene is TRBV28, the J gene TRBJ1-2; 7 bases match TRBD1. Germline CDR1 reads MDHEN; CDR2 reads SYDVKM. The CDR3 runs to 15 residues. V lost 6 bases to trimming and J lost 9 bases; unmatched junction nucleotides: 16. Written as DNA, the CDR3 is TGTGCCAGCAGAAGTCCGGGACAGTCGTATGAGCGCTACACCTTC. Translated: CASRSPGQSYERYTF.

This chain links TRBV18 with TRBJ2-2; a possible D gene is TRBD1 (6 bases). The germline CDR1 and CDR2 sequences are KGHSH and LQKENI. The CDR3 has 14 residues. The V gene lost 5 bases and the J gene lost 1 base, with 8 bases spanning the gap. CDR3 protein: CASSATGNTGELFF. DNA of the CDR3: TGTGCCAGCTCAGCGACAGGGAACACCGGGGAGCTGTTTTTT.

The V and J genes are TRBV7-3 and TRBJ2-1; D might be TRBD1 (5 bases). The CDR3 extends over 13 amino acids. V was trimmed by 2 bases and J by 6 bases, leaving 8 bases between them. In germline, CDR1 is SGHTA, CDR2 FQGTGA. CDR3 in amino acids: CASSLVRANEQFF. The DNA of the CDR3 is TGTGCCAGCAGCTTAGTCAGGGCCAATGAGCAGTTCTTC.

The CDR3 DNA sequence: TGTGCCAGCAGCCCATCGGACAGGGGGCTTACTGAAGCTTTCTTT. It yields the protein CASSPSDRGLTEAFF. The rearrangement joins TRBV9 to TRBJ1-1, with TRBD1 matching over 11 bases. The germline gives CDR1 SGDLS, CDR2 YYNGEE. Unmatched junction bases numbered 7, after V lost 4 bases and J lost 5 bases. The CDR3 totals 15 residues.

The V call is TRBV29-1, the J call TRBJ2-7, with D possibly TRBD2 on 5 matching bases. Germline V gives CDR1 SQVTM, CDR2 ANQGSEA. CDR3 length: 13 amino acids. V was shortened by 7 bases and J by 0 bases, with 13 bases between the two germline ends. The CDR3 sequence is CSALRSGSYEQYF. In DNA form, the CDR3 reads TGCAGCGCCCTCCGGAGCGGCTCCTACGAGCAGTACTTC.

In its sample, this clone was seen once. This chain uses TRBV20-1 with TRBJ2-1, with a tentative D call TRBD1 (5 bases). The ends were cut back, 4 bases at V and 8 bases at J, with 18 bases in the middle. Germline loops: CDR1 DFQATT, CDR2 SNEGSKA (reference sequence). CDR3 size: 14 residues. CDR3 coding DNA: TGCAGTGCTATTGAGACCCAGGGTTACGATGAGCAGTTCTTC. It is translated as CSAIETQGYDEQFF.